The present T cell receptor beta chain was sequenced within a study of T cell repertoires in cytomegalovirus infection. MiXCR was run by TCRdb on the reads, yielding one entry per CDR3 protein. Here the sample spans about 260,000 distinct CDR3 sequences, approximately 9.2% being singletons. This clonotype appeared a few times. There are 15 residues in the CDR3. V was pared by 2 bases and J by 0 bases, with 12 bases between. The germline CDR1 and CDR2 sequences are DFQATT and SNEGSKA (reference sequence). The V and J genes are TRBV20-1 and TRBJ2-3; D unclear. The receptor comes from a human donor in good health (CMV status not recorded). Some clones in this sample may be carry-over from other donors' samples. The sequencing input was PBMCs. DNA for the CDR3: TGCAGTGCTAGAACATACTTCGCTAGCACAGATACGCAGTATTTT. This translates into CSARTYFASTDTQYF.